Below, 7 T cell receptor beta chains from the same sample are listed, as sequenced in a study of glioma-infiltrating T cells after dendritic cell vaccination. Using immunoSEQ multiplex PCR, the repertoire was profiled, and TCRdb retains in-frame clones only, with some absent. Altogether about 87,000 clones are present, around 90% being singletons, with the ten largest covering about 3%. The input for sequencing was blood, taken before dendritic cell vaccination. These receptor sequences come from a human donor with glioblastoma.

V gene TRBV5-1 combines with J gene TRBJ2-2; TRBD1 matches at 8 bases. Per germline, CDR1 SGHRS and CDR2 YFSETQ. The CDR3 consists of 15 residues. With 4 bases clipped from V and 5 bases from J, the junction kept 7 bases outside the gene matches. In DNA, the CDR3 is TGCGCCAGCAGCACCGGGACAGGCTGGACCGGGGAGCTGTTTTTT. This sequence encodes CASSTGTGWTGELFF.

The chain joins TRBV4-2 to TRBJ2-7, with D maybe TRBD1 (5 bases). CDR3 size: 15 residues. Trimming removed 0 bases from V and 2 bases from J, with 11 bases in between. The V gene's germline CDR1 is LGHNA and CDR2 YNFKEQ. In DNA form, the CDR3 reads TGTGCCAGCAGCCAAGAAACCCAGGGCCCCTACGAGCAGTACTTC. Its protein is CASSQETQGPYEQYF.

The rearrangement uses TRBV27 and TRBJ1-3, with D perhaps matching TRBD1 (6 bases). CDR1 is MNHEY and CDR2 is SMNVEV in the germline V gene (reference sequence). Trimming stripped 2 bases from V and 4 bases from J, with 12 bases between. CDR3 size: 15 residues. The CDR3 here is CASSLRGGVGNTIYF. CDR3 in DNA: TGTGCCAGCAGTTTAAGAGGGGGGGTCGGAAACACCATATATTTT.

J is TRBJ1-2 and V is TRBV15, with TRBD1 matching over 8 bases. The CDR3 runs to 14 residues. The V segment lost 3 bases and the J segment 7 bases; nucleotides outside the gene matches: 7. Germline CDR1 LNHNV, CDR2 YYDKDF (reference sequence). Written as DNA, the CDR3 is TGTGCCACCAGCAGGGACAGGGAGGGGTCTGGCTACACCTTC. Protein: CATSRDREGSGYTF.

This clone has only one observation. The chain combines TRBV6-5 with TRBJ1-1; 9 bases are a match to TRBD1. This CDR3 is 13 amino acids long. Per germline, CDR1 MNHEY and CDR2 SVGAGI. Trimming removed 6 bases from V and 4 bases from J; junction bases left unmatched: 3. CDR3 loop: CASRLTGGTEAFF. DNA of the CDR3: TGTGCCAGCAGACTGACAGGGGGCACTGAAGCTTTCTTT.

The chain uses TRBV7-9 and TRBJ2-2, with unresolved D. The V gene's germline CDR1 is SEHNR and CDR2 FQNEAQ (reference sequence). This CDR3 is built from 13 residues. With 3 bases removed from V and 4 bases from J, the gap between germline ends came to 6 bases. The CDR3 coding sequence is TGTGCCAGCAGCTTCAGAGGCACCGGGGAGCTGTTTTTT. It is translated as CASSFRGTGELFF.

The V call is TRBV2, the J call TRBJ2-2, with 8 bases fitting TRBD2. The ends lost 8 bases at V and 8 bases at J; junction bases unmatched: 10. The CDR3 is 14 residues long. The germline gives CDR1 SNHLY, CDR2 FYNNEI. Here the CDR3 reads CASLKREKSGELFF. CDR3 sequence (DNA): TGTGCCAGCCTTAAGCGGGAGAAATCGGGGGAGCTGTTTTTT.